This T cell receptor beta chain is drawn from a study of control samples from healthy donors and cancer patients. This CDR3 comprises 15 residues. The germline gives CDR1 SEHNR, CDR2 FQNEAQ (reference sequence). The junction had 2 bases not matched to a gene; V was cut back by 1 base and J by 0 bases. Clones were sequenced by immunoSEQ multiplex PCR, and TCRdb holds only the in-frame ones, with some missing. Of 110,000 to 150,000 clones listed, about 90% are singletons. The sequencing sample was made of blood. The chain has TRBV7-9 and TRBJ1-2, with 7 bases identical to TRBD1. The clonotype comes from a man aged 18 to 30 in good health. CDR3 sequence (DNA): TGTGCCAGCAGCTTAGACAGGGGATCTAACTATGGCTACACCTTC. It codes for CASSLDRGSNYGYTF.